What follows are 27 T cell receptor beta chains derived from one specimen sequenced in a study of blood T cell repertoires in COVID-19. Clones were sequenced by immunoSEQ multiplex PCR, and TCRdb holds only the in-frame ones, with some missing. The sample yields around 500,000 clones, approximately 85% seen once. The sequencing sample was made of peripheral blood. The source is a human donor in a cohort sampled during active COVID-19.

The V call is TRBV30, the J call TRBJ1-4; a possible D gene is TRBD1 (5 bases). The length of the CDR3 is 14 residues. V was shortened by 4 bases and J by 0 bases, with 9 bases between the two germline ends. Germline V gene sequence: CDR1 GTSNPN, CDR2 SVGIG (reference sequence). The CDR3 spells CAWKGLTTNEKLFF. The CDR3, as DNA: TGTGCCTGGAAGGGGCTCACAACTAATGAAAAACTGTTTTTT. Combining the CDR3 with reference TRBV30 and TRBJ1-4 gives the whole variable domain SQTIHQWPATLVQPVGSPLSLECTVEGTSNPNLYWYRQAAGRGLQLLFYSVGIGQISSEVPQNLSASRPQDRQFILSSKKLLLSDSGFYLCAWKGLTTNEKLFFGSGTQLSVL.

This clone was observed a few times. The junction does not match germline at one end; this may be a read error. This rearrangement joins TRBV28 to TRBJ2-7; D is possibly TRBD2 (5 bases). Germline-derived CDR1 and CDR2 are MDHEN and SYDVKM. The CDR3 is made up of 11 amino acids. CDR3 amino acids: CASSSLLRGDF. CDR3 nucleotides: TGTGCCAGCAGTTCCCTATTACGGGGTGACTTC.

This clone was picked up a small number of times. V is TRBV19 and J is TRBJ1-5; D gene uncertain. CDR1 and CDR2 (germline): LNHDA, SQIVND (reference sequence). The CDR3 is 14 residues long. V dropped 4 bases and J dropped 7 bases, with 14 bases sitting between them. The CDR3 DNA is TGTGCCAGTAGTAACTCCCGAGGCGGGCAGCCCCAGCATTTT. This gives the protein CASSNSRGGQPQHF. The variable domain in full, with the rest retrieved from reference TRBV19 and TRBJ1-5, is DGGITQSPKYLFRKEGQNVTLSCEQNLNHDAMYWYRQDPGQGLRLIYYSQIVNDFQKGDIAEGYSVSREKKESFPLTVTSAQKNPTAFYLCASSNSRGGQPQHFGDGTRLSIL.

The chain combines TRBV3-1 (or the pseudogene TRBV3-2) with TRBJ1-5; TRBD1 is a possible D gene (5 bases). V lost 4 bases to trimming and J lost 6 bases, with 13 bases between them. The CDR3 runs 14 residues. Per the germline V gene, CDR1 is LGHDT and CDR2 is YNNKEL (reference sequence). The CDR3 here is CASSPGQVGQPQHF. In DNA form, the CDR3 reads TGTGCCAGCAGCCCTGGACAAGTGGGTCAGCCCCAGCATTTT.

The rearrangement joins TRBV29-1 to TRBJ2-4; D might be TRBD1 (6 bases). V was shortened by 6 bases and J by 6 bases, with 18 bases between the two germline ends. Germline CDR1 SQVTM, CDR2 ANQGSEA. This CDR3 region has 14 residues. The CDR3 sequence: CSVTGTQEGNIQYF. Here the CDR3 DNA reads TGCAGCGTAACCGGGACACAAGAGGGAAACATTCAGTACTTC. Full variable domain (outside the CDR3, taken from reference TRBV29-1 and TRBJ2-4): SAVISQKPSRDICQRGTSLTIQCQVDSQVTMMFWYRQQPGQSLTLIATANQGSEATYESGFVIDKFPISRPNLTFSTLTVSNMSPEDSSIYLCSVTGTQEGNIQYFGAGTRLSVL.

Here the CDR3 reads CASSPQGITEAFF. Written as DNA, the CDR3 is TGTGCCAGCAGCCCACAGGGGATCACTGAAGCTTTCTTT. The V and J genes are TRBV6-2 or TRBV6-3 and TRBJ1-1; 7 bases align to TRBD1. The CDR3 contains 13 residues. The germline V gene has CDR1 MNHEY and CDR2 SVGEGT. Trimming took 6 bases from V and 4 from J; bases not matched to a gene: 5.

This chain joins TRBV10-3 and TRBJ1-1; D is unresolved. Trimming pared 2 bases from V and 3 bases from J, leaving 7 bases between. The CDR3 runs 13 residues. Germline lookup yields CDR1 ENHRY and CDR2 SYGVKD. The CDR3 nucleotides read TGTGCCATCAGTGAGGAGAGGGACACTGAAGCTTTCTTT. Its protein is CAISEERDTEAFF.

This chain joins TRBV28 and TRBJ1-5; no firm D call. The V end was cut by 4 bases, the J end by 4 bases, with 5 bases between. The CDR3 sequence is 12 residues long. CDR1 and CDR2 from the germline V gene are MDHEN and SYDVKM. The CDR3 loop is CASSSGNQPQHF. CDR3 nucleotides: TGTGCCAGCAGTTCCGGTAATCAGCCCCAGCATTTT.

V gene TRBV7-2 combines with J gene TRBJ2-5; possible D gene TRBD1, 7 bases. V was pared by 5 bases and J by 4 bases, with 14 bases between. Germline CDR1 and CDR2: SGHTA and FQGNSA. The CDR3 runs to 14 residues. Here the CDR3 DNA reads TGTGCCAGCAGCCCAGGGGGGAGTCGAGAGACCCAGTACTTC. This translates into CASSPGGSRETQYF.

V is TRBV27 and J is TRBJ2-1; the match to TRBD1 covers 7 bases. Germline loops: CDR1 MNHEY, CDR2 SMNVEV (reference sequence). The CDR3 is 15 amino acids. V lost 3 bases to trimming and J lost 5 bases; unmatched junction nucleotides: 7. The CDR3 reads CASSFQGVTHNEQFF. DNA for the CDR3: TGTGCCAGCAGTTTCCAGGGGGTCACACACAATGAGCAGTTCTTC.

V usage is TRBV30 and J usage is TRBJ1-2; D is unresolved. CDR3 size: 11 residues. The germline gives CDR1 GTSNPN, CDR2 SVGIG (reference sequence). V lost 2 bases and J lost 7, with 8 bases in between. CDR3 sequence: CAWSTGFGYTF. In nucleotides, the CDR3 is TGTGCCTGGAGTACCGGTTTTGGCTACACCTTC.

The chain has TRBV3-1 (or the pseudogene TRBV3-2) and TRBJ2-1; TRBD2 matches at 8 bases. Germline CDR1 reads LGHDT; CDR2 reads YNNKEL (reference sequence). V lost 5 bases, J lost 10 bases, and 4 bases stayed unmatched. CDR3 size: 12 residues. CDR3 amino acids: CASSSRTSEQFF. The CDR3 coding sequence is TGTGCCAGCAGCTCTAGGACTAGCGAGCAGTTCTTC.

This clone appeared a few times. This chain joins TRBV19 and TRBJ1-5; unclear D gene. From germline, CDR1 is LNHDA and CDR2 SQIVND (reference sequence). The CDR3 runs to 12 residues. Deletions cut 4 bases from V and 8 bases from J, with 9 bases between. The CDR3 nucleotides are TGTGCCAGTAGTACCGACTGGAAGCCCCAGCATTTT. Its translation is CASSTDWKPQHF.

This clone was counted once. The chain uses TRBV7-8 and TRBJ2-7, with 7 bases identical to TRBD1. The CDR3 extends over 15 amino acids. The J segment lost 3 bases and the V segment lost 1 base, leaving 6 bases of the junction unmatched. Germline V lookup: CDR1 SGHVS, CDR2 FQNEAQ. In nucleotides, the CDR3 is TGTGCCAGCAGCTTAGTAACAGGGGCTTTCTACGAGCAGTACTTC. It yields the protein CASSLVTGAFYEQYF.

Notes on this clone: The same CDR3 is also encoded by other DNA sequences in this sample. The chain recombines TRBV6-6 with TRBJ1-2; the match to TRBD1 covers 9 bases. Germline CDR1 MNHNY, CDR2 SVGAGI (reference sequence). CDR3 length: 14 residues. V shed 0 bases and J 5 bases; nucleotides not matched to a gene: 1. The CDR3: CASSYSDRGYGYTF. Here the CDR3 DNA reads TGTGCCAGCAGTTACTCGGACAGGGGTTATGGCTACACCTTC.

The rearrangement joins TRBV15 to TRBJ1-2, with 7 bases lining up with TRBD1. The CDR3 loop spans 13 amino acids. Germline loops: CDR1 LNHNV, CDR2 YYDKDF (reference sequence). The ends lost 2 bases at V and 7 bases at J; junction bases unmatched: 4. The CDR3 reads CATSRQTGIGYTF. In nucleotides, the CDR3 is TGTGCCACCAGCAGACAGACAGGGATTGGCTACACCTTC.

The chain is built from TRBV14 and TRBJ2-7, with D possibly matching TRBD2 (6 bases). Germline CDR1 and CDR2: SGHDN and FVKESK. The ends were cut back, 3 bases at V and 2 bases at J, with 8 bases in the middle. The CDR3 extends over 13 amino acids. This CDR3 reads CASSQRGTYEQYF. In DNA form, the CDR3 reads TGTGCCAGCAGCCAGCGGGGCACCTACGAGCAGTACTTC.

The chain combines TRBV6-6 with TRBJ2-1, with 10 bases matching TRBD2. After removal of 5 bases from V and 7 bases from J, the junction contained 5 bases not matched to a gene. Germline CDR1 and CDR2: MNHNY and SVGAGI (reference sequence). The CDR3 sequence is 14 residues long. The CDR3 sequence: CASSRGLAPNEQFF. DNA of the CDR3: TGTGCCAGCAGTAGGGGACTAGCGCCGAATGAGCAGTTCTTC.

The CDR3 coding sequence is TGTGCCATTGGTACAGGGGGGAACACTGAAGCTTTCTTT. It specifies CAIGTGGNTEAFF. The chain has TRBV28 and TRBJ1-1, with TRBD1 matching 8 bases. Trimming removed 10 bases from V and 1 base from J; junction bases left unmatched: 5. Germline CDR1 is MDHEN and CDR2 is SYDVKM. The CDR3 extends over 13 amino acids.

The CDR3 is CASSQVVTGNEQFF. In DNA, the CDR3 is TGTGCCAGCAGCCAAGTAGTGACAGGCAATGAGCAGTTCTTC. This chain connects TRBV3-1 (or the pseudogene TRBV3-2) to TRBJ2-1, with D possibly being TRBD1 (6 bases). V dropped 1 base and J dropped 6 bases, with 10 bases sitting between them. Germline assignment: CDR1 LGHDT and CDR2 YNNKEL (reference sequence). The CDR3 consists of 14 residues.

The V and J genes are TRBV3-1 (or the pseudogene TRBV3-2) and TRBJ2-1, with unresolved D. V was shortened by 0 bases and J by 14 bases, with 11 bases between the two germline ends. CDR3 length: 12 amino acids. The V gene's germline CDR1 is LGHDT and CDR2 YNNKEL (reference sequence). The CDR3 sequence: CASSQDDTEEFF. DNA of the CDR3: TGTGCCAGCAGCCAAGATGACACGGAAGAGTTCTTC.

V and J are TRBV28 and TRBJ1-5; possible D gene TRBD1, 5 bases. Trimming removed 10 bases at V and 0 bases at J, with 16 bases between. Looked up from germline, CDR1 is MDHEN and CDR2 is SYDVKM. The CDR3 length is 15 residues. The CDR3 region is CATIPGLHSNQPQHF. CDR3 bases: TGTGCCACGATACCGGGACTCCATAGCAATCAGCCCCAGCATTTT.

In this sample, this clone turned up a few times. The chain joins TRBV28 to TRBJ2-1; a weak D match, TRBD2 (6 bases). This CDR3 is built from 13 residues. Germline assignment: CDR1 MDHEN and CDR2 SYDVKM. Trimming cost V 6 bases and J 4 bases, with 10 bases left between them. The CDR3 coding sequence is TGTGCCAGCAGCCGGGACTCGTACAATGAGCAGTTCTTC. Its translation is CASSRDSYNEQFF. The full variable domain, rest sourced from reference TRBV28 and TRBJ2-1, is DVKVTQSSRYLVKRTGEKVFLECVQDMDHENMFWYRQDPGLGLRLIYFSYDVKMKEKGDIPEGYSVSREKKERFSLILESASTNQTSMYLCASSRDSYNEQFFGPGTRLTVL.

The chain joins TRBV2 to TRBJ2-1; D possibly corresponds to TRBD1 (6 bases). Germline V CDR1 and CDR2: SNHLY, FYNNEI. The CDR3 contains 15 residues. V gave up 3 bases and J gave up 3 bases, with 12 bases separating them. The CDR3 nucleotides read TGTGCCAGCAGTGATGGTCAGGGGTTCTACAATGAGCAGTTCTTC. This encodes CASSDGQGFYNEQFF.

This clone was recorded only once. The CDR3 coding sequence is TGTGCCAGCAGCTTATTAGCCGCCCGCGGGATGCGCTCTGGAAACACCATATATTTT. Protein product: CASSLLAARGMRSGNTIYF. This sequence joins TRBV7-8 and TRBJ1-3; the D is unclear. In germline, CDR1 is SGHVS, CDR2 FQNEAQ. V lost 2 bases and J lost 0, with 20 bases in between. This CDR3 comprises 19 residues.

The chain links TRBV19 to TRBJ2-7, with 7 bases fitting TRBD1. The CDR3 covers 14 residues. V lost 5 bases, J lost 2 bases, and 6 bases stayed unmatched. Germline assignment: CDR1 LNHDA and CDR2 SQIVND (reference sequence). For the CDR3, the DNA is TGTGCCAGTAGTCTAACAGGGGTCCCCTACGAGCAGTACTTC. Its protein product is CASSLTGVPYEQYF. The entire variable domain, with the rest obtained from reference TRBV19 and TRBJ2-7, is as follows: DGGITQSPKYLFRKEGQNVTLSCEQNLNHDAMYWYRQDPGQGLRLIYYSQIVNDFQKGDIAEGYSVSREKKESFPLTVTSAQKNPTAFYLCASSLTGVPYEQYFGPGTRLTVT.

The J gene is TRBJ1-5, the V gene TRBV7-2; TRBD1 aligns across 7 bases. The CDR3 extends over 18 amino acids. Germline trimming cut 5 bases from V and 0 bases from J; bases unmatched to any gene: 13. Germline-derived CDR1 and CDR2 are SGHTA and FQGNSA. This CDR3 is CASSPPGQSLYSNQPQHF. DNA of the CDR3: TGTGCCAGCAGCCCTCCGGGACAGAGCCTATATAGCAATCAGCCCCAGCATTTT.